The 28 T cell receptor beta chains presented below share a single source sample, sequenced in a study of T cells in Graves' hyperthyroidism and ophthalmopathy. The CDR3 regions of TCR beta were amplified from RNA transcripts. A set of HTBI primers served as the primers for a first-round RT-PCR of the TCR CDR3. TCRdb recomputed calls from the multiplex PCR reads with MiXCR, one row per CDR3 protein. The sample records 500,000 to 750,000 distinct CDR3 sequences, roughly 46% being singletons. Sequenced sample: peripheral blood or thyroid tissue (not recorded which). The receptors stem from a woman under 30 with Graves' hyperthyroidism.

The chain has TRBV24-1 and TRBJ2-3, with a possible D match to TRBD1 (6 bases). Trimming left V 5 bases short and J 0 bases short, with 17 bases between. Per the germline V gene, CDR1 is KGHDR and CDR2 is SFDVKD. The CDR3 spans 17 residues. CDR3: CATSGATKDSSTDTQYF. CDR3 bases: TGTGCCACCAGTGGTGCTACAAAGGACAGCAGCACAGATACGCAGTATTTT.

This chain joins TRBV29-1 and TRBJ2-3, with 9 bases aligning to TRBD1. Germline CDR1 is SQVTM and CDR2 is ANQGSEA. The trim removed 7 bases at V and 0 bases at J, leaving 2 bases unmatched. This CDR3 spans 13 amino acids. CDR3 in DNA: TGCAGCGCCGGGACAGGGAGCACAGATACGCAGTATTTT. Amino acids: CSAGTGSTDTQYF.

The DNA for the CDR3 is TGTGCCAGCAGCCAAAGGTCTAGCGGGAGGCTCCACTACGAGCAGTACTTC. Translation: CASSQRSSGRLHYEQYF. The chain carries TRBV10-3 and TRBJ2-7; 11 positions agree with TRBD2. This CDR3 has 17 residues. The germline CDR1 and CDR2 sequences are ENHRY and SYGVKD. J gave up 3 bases and V 10 bases, and 17 bases lay outside the gene matches.

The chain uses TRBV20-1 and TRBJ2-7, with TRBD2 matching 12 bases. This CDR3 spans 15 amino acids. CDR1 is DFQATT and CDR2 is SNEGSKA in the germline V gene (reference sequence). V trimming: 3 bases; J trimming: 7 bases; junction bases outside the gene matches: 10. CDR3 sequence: CSARASGRAGGEQYF. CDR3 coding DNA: TGCAGTGCTAGGGCTAGCGGGAGGGCCGGCGGGGAGCAGTACTTC.

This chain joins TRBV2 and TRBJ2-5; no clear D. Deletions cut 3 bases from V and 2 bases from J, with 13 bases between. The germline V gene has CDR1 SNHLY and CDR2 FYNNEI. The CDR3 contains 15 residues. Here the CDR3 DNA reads TGTGCCAGCAGTGATTTAGGGCCAGATCAAGAGACCCAGTACTTC. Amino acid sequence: CASSDLGPDQETQYF.

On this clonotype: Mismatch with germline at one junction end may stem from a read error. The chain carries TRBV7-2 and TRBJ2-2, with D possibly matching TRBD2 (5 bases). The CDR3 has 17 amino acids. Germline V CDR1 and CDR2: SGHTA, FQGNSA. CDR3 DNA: TGTGCCAGCAGCTTTCCGGCGTCGGAGCGCAACACCGGGGAGCTGCTTTTT. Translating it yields CASSFPASERNTGELLF.

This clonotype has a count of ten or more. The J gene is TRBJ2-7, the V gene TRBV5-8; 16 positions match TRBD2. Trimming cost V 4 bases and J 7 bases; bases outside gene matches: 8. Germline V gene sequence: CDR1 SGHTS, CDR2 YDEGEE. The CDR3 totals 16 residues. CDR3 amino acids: CASSLGLAGGPREQYF. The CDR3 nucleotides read TGTGCCAGCAGCCTGGGACTAGCGGGAGGGCCGAGGGAGCAGTACTTC.

CDR3 in amino acids: CASSLGWEYSNQPQHF. The CDR3 coding sequence is TGTGCCAGCAGCTTAGGATGGGAGTATAGCAATCAGCCCCAGCATTTT. This chain links TRBV7-2 with TRBJ1-5; D not resolved. The V gene lost 1 base and the J gene lost 0 bases, with 10 bases spanning the gap. This CDR3 spans 16 amino acids. CDR1 is SGHTA and CDR2 is FQGNSA in the germline V gene.

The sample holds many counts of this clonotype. The CDR3 reads CASSVGTASGNTIYF. CDR3 nucleotide sequence: TGTGCCAGCAGCGTAGGGACAGCCTCTGGAAACACCATATATTTT. This chain links TRBV9 with TRBJ1-3, with a possible D match to TRBD1 (6 bases). Germline V gives CDR1 SGDLS, CDR2 YYNGEE. V was pared by 0 bases and J by 0 bases, with 7 bases between. The CDR3 totals 15 residues.

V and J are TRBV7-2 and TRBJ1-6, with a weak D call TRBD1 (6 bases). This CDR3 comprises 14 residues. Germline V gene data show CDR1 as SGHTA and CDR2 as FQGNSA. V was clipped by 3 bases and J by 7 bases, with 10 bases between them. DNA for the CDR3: TGTGCCAGCAGCTTTTGGACAGCAAATTCACCCCTCCACTTT. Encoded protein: CASSFWTANSPLHF.

CDR3 bases: TGTGCCAGCAGCTTAGATGGTACGATGGACAGGGTCTGGGGCTACACCTTC. Translating gives CASSLDGTMDRVWGYTF. V gene TRBV11-3 combines with J gene TRBJ1-2; TRBD1 matches at 8 bases. V lost 0 bases to trimming and J lost 8 bases; unmatched junction nucleotides: 14. Germline CDR1 reads SGHNT; CDR2 reads YENEEA. This CDR3 is built from 17 residues. The complete variable domain, with remaining parts taken from reference TRBV11-3 and TRBJ1-2, reads EAGVVQSPRYKIIEKKQPVAFWCNPISGHNTLYWYLQNLGQGPELLIRYENEEAVDDSQLPKDRFSAERLKGVDSTLKIQPAELGDSAVYLCASSLDGTMDRVWGYTFGSGTRLTVV.

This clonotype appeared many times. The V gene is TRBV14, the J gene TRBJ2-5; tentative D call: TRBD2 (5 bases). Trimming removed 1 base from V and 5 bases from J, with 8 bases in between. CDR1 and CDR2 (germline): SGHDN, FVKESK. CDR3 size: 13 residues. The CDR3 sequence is CASSQGLTETQYF. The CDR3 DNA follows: TGTGCCAGCAGCCAAGGACTAACGGAGACCCAGTACTTC.

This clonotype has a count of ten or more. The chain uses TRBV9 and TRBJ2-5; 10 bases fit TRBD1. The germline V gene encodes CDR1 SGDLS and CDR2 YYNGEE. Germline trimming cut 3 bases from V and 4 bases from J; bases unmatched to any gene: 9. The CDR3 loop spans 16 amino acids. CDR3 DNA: TGTGCCAGCAGCGCGACAGGGGGCGGATGGGGAGAGACCCAGTACTTC. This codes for CASSATGGGWGETQYF.

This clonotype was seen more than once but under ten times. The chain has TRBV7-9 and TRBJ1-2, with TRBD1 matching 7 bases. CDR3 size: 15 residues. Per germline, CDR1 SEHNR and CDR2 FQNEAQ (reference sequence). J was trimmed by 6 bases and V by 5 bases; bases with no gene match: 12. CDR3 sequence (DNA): TGTGCCAGCAGCCTTCGAACGACAGGGAGGGATGGCTACACCTTC. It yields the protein CASSLRTTGRDGYTF.

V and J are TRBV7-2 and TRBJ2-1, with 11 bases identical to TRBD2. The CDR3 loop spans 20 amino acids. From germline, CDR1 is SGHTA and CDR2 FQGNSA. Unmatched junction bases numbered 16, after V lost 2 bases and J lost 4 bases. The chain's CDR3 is CASSLTGSSASGRLYNEQFF. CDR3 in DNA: TGTGCCAGCAGCTTAACGGGCTCTTCGGCTAGCGGGAGGCTATACAATGAGCAGTTCTTC.

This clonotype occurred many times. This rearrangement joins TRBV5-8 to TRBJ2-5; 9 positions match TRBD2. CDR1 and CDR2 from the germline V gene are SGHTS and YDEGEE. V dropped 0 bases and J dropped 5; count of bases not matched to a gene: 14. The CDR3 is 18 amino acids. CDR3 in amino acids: CASSLGLAGKGFAETQYF. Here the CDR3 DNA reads TGTGCCAGCAGCTTGGGGCTAGCGGGGAAGGGATTTGCGGAGACCCAGTACTTC.

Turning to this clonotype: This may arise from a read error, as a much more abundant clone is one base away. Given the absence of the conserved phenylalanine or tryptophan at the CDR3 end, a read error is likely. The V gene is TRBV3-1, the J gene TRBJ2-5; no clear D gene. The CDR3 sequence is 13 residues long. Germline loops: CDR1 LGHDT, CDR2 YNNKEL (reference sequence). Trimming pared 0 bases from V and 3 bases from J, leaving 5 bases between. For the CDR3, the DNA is TGTGCCAGCAGCCAAGAAGGGAAAGAGACCCAGTACCTC. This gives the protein CASSQEGKETQYL.

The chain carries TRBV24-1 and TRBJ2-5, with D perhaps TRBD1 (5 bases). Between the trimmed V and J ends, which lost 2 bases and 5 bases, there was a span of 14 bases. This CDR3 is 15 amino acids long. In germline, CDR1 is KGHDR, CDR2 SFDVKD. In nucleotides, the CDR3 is TGTGCCACCAGTGATTCCCAAGCAGCAGGGGAGACCCAGTACTTC. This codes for CATSDSQAAGETQYF.

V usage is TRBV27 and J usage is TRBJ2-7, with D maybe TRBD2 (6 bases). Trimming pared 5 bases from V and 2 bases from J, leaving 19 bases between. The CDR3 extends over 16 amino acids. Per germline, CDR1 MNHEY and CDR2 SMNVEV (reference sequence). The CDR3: CASSLSPGEGPYEQYF. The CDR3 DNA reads TGTGCCAGCAGTCTTTCCCCGGGAGAGGGACCCTACGAGCAGTACTTC.

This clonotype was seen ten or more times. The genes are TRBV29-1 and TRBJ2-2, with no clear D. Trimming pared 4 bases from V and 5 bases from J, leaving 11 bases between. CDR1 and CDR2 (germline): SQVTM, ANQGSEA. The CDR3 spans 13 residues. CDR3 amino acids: CSVAIVTTGELFF. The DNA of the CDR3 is TGCAGCGTTGCCATAGTCACGACCGGGGAGCTGTTTTTT.

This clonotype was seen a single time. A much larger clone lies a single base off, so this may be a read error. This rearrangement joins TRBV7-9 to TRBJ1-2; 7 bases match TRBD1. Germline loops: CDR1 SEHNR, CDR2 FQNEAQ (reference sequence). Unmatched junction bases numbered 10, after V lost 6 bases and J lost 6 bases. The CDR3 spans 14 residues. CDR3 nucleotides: TGTGCCAGCAGACCAATGACAGGGAACCATGGCTACACCTTC. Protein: CASRPMTGNHGYTF.

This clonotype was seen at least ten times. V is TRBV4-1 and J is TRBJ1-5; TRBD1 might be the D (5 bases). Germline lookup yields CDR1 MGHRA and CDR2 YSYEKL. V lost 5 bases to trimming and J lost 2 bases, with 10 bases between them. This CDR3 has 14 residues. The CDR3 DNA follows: TGCGCCAGCAGCATATTAGGGGGCAATCAGCCCCAGCATTTT. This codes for CASSILGGNQPQHF.

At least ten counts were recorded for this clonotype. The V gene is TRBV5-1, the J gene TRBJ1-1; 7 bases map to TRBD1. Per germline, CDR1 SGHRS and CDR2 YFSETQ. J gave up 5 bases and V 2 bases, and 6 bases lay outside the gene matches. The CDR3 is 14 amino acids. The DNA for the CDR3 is TGCGCCAGCAGCTTCCAGGGGGTAGGGACTGAAGCTTTCTTT. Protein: CASSFQGVGTEAFF.

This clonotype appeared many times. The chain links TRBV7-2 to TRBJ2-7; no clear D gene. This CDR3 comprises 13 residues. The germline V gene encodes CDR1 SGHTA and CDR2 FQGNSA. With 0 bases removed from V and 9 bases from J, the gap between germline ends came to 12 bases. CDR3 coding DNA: TGTGCCAGCAGCTTAGCGGAGTTTTCTAGGCAGTACTTC. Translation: CASSLAEFSRQYF. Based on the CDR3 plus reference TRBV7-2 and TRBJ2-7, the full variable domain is GAGVSQSPSNKVTEKGKDVELRCDPISGHTALYWYRQSLGQGLEFLIYFQGNSAPDKSGLPSDRFSAERTGGSVSTLTIQRTQQEDSAVYLCASSLAEFSRQYFGPGTRLTVT.

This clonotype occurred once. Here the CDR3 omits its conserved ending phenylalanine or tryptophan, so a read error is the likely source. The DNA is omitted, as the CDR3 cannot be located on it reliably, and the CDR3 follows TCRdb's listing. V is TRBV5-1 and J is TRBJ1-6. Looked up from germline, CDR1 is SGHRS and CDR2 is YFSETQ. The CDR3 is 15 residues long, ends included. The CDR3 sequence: CASSLWEAYNSPLQG.

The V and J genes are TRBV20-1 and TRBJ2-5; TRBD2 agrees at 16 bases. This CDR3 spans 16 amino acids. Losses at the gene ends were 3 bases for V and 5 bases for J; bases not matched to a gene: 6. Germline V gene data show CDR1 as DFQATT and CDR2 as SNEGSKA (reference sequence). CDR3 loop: CSASGTSGRATETQYF. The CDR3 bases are TGCAGTGCTAGCGGGACTAGCGGGAGGGCCACTGAGACCCAGTACTTC.

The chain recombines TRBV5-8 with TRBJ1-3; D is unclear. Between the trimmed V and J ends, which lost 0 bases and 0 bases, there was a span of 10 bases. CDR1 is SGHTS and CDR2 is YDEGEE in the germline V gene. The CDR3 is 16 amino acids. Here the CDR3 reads CASSLVVRVSGNTIYF. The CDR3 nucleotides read TGTGCCAGCAGCTTGGTCGTTAGGGTCTCTGGAAACACCATATATTTT.

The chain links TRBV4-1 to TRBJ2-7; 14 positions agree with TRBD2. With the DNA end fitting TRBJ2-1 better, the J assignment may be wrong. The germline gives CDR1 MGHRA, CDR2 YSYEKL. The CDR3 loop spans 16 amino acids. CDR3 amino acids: CASSQSGLAGGREQFF. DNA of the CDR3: TGCGCCAGCAGCCAATCAGGACTAGCGGGGGGCCGCGAGCAGTTCTTC.